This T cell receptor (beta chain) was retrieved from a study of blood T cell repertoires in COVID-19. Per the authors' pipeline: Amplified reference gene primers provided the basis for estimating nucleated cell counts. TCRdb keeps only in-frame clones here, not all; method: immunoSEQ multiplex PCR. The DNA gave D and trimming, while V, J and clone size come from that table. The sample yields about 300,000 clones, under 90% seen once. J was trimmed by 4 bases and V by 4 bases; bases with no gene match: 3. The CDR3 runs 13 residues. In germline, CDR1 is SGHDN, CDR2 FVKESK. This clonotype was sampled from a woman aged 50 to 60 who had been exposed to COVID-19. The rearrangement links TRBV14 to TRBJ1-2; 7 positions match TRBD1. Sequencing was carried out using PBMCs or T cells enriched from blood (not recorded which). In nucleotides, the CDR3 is TGTGCCAGCAGCCCGGACAGGTCCTATGGCTACACCTTC. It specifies CASSPDRSYGYTF.